This T cell receptor (beta chain) was sequenced during a study of blood T cell repertoires in COVID-19. In the study overall: The analysed material was cDNA or gDNA that came from T cells, B-cell-depleted T cells, or PBMCs.

Measured with immunoSEQ multiplex PCR; TCRdb has only the in-frame clones, and not every one. Of approximately 250,000 clones listed, 70% to 90% are singletons. From germline, CDR1 is SGHNT and CDR2 YYREEE (reference sequence). Trimming took 3 bases from V and 3 from J; bases not matched to a gene: 5. The CDR3 is 16 residues long. The specimen sequenced was peripheral blood. The receptor was isolated from a man aged 55 to 70 who had recovered from COVID-19. The chain joins TRBV5-4 to TRBJ2-1, with 11 positions matching TRBD2. In DNA form, the CDR3 reads TGTGCCAGCAGCTCCCTAGCGGGAGGAGGCTACAATGAGCAGTTCTTC. Residues: CASSSLAGGGYNEQFF.